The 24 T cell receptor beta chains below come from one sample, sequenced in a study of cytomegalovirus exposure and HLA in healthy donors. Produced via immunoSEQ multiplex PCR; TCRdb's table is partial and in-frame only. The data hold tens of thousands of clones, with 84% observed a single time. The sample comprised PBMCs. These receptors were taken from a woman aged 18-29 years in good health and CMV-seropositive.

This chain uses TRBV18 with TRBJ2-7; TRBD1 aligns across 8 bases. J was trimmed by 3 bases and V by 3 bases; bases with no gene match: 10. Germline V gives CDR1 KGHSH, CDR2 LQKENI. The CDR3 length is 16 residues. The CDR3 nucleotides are TGTGCCAGCTCACCGGAAAGACAGGGGTCCTTCTACGAGCAGTACTTC. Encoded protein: CASSPERQGSFYEQYF.

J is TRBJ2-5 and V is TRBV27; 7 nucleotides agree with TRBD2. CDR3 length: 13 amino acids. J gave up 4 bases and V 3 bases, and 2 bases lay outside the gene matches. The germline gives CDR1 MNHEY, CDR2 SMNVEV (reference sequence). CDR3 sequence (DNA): TGTGCCAGCAGTTTTGGGGAGGGAGAGACCCAGTACTTC. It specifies CASSFGEGETQYF.

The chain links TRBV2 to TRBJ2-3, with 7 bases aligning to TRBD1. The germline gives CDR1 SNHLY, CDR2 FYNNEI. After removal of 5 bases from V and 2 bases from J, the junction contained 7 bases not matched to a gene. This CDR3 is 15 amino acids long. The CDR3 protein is CASSTGATFTDTQYF. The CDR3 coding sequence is TGTGCCAGCAGTACAGGGGCTACTTTCACAGATACGCAGTATTTT.

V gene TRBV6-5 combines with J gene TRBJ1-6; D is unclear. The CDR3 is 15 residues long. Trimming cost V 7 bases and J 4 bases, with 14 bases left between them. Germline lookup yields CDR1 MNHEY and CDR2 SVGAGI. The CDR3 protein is CASNEGDRYNSPLHF. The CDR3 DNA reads TGTGCCAGCAATGAGGGAGATCGGTATAATTCACCCCTCCACTTT.

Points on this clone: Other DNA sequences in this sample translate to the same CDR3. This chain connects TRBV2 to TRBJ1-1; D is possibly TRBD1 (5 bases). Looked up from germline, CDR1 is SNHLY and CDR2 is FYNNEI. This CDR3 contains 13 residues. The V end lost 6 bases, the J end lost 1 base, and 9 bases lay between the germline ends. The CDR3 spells CASSLQGNTEAFF. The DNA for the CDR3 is TGTGCCAGCAGCCTTCAGGGGAACACTGAAGCTTTCTTT.

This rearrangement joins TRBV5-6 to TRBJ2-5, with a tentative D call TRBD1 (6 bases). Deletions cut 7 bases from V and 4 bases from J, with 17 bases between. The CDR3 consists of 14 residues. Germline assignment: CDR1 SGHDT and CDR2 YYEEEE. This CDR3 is CASWGRGMGETQYF. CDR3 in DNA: TGTGCCAGCTGGGGAAGGGGGATGGGAGAGACCCAGTACTTC.

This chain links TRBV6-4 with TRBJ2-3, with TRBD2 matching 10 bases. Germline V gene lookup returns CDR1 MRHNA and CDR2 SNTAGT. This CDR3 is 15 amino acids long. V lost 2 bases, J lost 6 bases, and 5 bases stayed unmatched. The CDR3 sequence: CASSDGAGGSDTQYF. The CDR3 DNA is TGTGCCAGCAGTGACGGAGCGGGGGGGTCCGATACGCAGTATTTT.

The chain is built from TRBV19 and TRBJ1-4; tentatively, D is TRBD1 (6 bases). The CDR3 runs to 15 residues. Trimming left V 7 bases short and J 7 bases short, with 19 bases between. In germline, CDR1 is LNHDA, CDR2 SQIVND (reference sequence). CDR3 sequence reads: CASKNRRGGGEKLFF. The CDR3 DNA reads TGTGCCAGTAAAAACAGAAGAGGGGGGGGTGAAAAACTGTTTTTT.

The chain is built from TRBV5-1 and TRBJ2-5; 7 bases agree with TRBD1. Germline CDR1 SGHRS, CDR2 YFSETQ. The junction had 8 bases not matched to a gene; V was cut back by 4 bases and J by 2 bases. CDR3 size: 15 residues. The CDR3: CASSEARDRQETQYF. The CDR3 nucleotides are TGCGCCAGCAGCGAGGCCCGGGACAGACAAGAGACCCAGTACTTC.

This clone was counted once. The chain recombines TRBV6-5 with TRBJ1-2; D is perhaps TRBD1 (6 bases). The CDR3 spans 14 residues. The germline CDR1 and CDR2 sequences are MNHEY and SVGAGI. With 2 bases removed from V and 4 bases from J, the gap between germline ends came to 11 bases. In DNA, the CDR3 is TGTGCCAGCAGTTACCGAATCAGGGGCTATGGCTACACCTTC. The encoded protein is CASSYRIRGYGYTF.

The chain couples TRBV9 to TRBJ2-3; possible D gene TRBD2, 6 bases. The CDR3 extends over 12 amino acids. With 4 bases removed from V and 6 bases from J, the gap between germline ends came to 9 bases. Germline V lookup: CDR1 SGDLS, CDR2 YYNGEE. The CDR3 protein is CASSPGVDTQYF. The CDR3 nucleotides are TGTGCCAGCAGCCCGGGGGTGGATACGCAGTATTTT.

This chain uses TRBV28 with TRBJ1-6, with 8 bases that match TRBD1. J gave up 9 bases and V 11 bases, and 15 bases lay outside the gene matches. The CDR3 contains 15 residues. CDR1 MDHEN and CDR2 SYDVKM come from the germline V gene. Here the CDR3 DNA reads TGTGCCGCCGAAGACCACGGGACAGGTGGTTCACCCCTCCACTTT. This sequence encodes CAAEDHGTGGSPLHF. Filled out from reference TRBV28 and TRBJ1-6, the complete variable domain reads DVKVTQSSRYLVKRTGEKVFLECVQDMDHENMFWYRQDPGLGLRLIYFSYDVKMKEKGDIPEGYSVSREKKERFSLILESASTNQTSMYLCAAEDHGTGGSPLHFGNGTRLTVT.

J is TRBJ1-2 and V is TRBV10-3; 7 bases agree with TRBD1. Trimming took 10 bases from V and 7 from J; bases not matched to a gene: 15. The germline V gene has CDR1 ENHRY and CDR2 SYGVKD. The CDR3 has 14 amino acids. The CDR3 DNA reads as TGTGCCAACCGCGGGACAGCCCCCCAGGGTGGCTACACCTTC. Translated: CANRGTAPQGGYTF.

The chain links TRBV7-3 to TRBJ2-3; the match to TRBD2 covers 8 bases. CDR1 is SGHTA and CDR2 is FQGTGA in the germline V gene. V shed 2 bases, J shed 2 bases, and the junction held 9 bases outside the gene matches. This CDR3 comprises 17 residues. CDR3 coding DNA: TGTGCCAGCAGCTTACGCGGGGGGCGCCTCGCCACAGATACGCAGTATTTT. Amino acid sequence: CASSLRGGRLATDTQYF.

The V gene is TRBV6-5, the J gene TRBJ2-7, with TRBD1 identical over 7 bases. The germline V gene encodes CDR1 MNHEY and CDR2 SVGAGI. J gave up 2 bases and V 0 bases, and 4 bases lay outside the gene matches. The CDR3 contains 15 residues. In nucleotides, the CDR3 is TGTGCCAGCAGTTACTCGACAGGGTCTACCTACGAGCAGTACTTC. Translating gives CASSYSTGSTYEQYF.

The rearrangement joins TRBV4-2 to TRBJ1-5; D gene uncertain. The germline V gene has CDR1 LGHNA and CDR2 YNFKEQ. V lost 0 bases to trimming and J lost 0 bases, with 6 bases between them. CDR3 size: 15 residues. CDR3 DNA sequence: TGTGCCAGCAGCCAAGAAAACGGTAGCAATCAGCCCCAGCATTTT. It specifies CASSQENGSNQPQHF.

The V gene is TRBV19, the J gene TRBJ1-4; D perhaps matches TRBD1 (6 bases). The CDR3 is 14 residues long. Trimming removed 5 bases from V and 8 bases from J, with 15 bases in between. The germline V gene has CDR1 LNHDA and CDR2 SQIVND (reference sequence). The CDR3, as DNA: TGTGCCAGTAGTTGGTCCAGGGGCGGCGAAAAACTGTTTTTT. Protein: CASSWSRGGEKLFF.

CDR3: CASSFKRNEQFF. Here the CDR3 DNA reads TGTGCCAGCAGCTTCAAGAGGAATGAGCAGTTCTTC. The chain links TRBV5-6 to TRBJ2-1; D uncertain. In germline, CDR1 is SGHDT, CDR2 YYEEEE. Trimming shortened V by 2 bases and J by 7 bases, and 7 bases separated the two germline ends. The CDR3 consists of 12 residues.

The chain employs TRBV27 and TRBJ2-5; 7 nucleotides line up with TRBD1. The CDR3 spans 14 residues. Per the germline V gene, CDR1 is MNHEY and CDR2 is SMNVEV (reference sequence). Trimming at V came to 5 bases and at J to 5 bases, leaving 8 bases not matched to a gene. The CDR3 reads CASSPNRGWETQYF. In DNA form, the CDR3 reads TGTGCCAGCAGTCCCAACAGGGGCTGGGAGACCCAGTACTTC.

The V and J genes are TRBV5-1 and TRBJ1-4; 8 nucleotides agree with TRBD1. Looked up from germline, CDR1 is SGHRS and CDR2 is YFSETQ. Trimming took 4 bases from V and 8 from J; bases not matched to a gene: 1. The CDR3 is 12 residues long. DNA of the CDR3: TGCGCCAGCAGCAGGGACAGGGAAAAACTGTTTTTT. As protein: CASSRDREKLFF.

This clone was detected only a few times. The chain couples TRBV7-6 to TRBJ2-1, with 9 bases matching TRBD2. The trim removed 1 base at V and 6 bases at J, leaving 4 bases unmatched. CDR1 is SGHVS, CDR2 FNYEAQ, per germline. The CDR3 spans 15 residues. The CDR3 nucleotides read TGTGCCAGCAGCTTAGATGTGCGGGGGGGCAATGAGCAGTTCTTC. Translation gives CASSLDVRGGNEQFF.

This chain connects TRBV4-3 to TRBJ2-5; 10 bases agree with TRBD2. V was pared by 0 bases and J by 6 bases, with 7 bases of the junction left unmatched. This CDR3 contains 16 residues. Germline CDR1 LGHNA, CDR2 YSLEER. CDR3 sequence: CASSQEISGGGKTQYF. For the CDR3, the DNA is TGCGCCAGCAGCCAAGAGATCAGCGGGGGGGGAAAGACCCAGTACTTC.

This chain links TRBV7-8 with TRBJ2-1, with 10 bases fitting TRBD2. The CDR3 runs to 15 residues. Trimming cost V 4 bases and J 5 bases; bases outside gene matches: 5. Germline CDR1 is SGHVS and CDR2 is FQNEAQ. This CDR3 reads CASSSAGGRDNEQFF. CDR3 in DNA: TGTGCCAGCAGCTCAGCGGGGGGGCGGGACAATGAGCAGTTCTTC. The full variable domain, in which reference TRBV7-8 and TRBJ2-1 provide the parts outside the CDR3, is GAGVSQSPRYKVAKRGQDVALRCDPISGHVSLFWYQQALGQGPEFLTYFQNEAQLDKSGLPSDRFFAERPEGSVSTLKIQRTQQEDSAVYLCASSSAGGRDNEQFFGPGTRLTVL.

CDR3 bases: TGCGCCAGCAGCTTGGCCTCCGGGACAGAGGTACCTGAGCAGTTCTTC. It specifies CASSLASGTEVPEQFF. The V and J genes are TRBV5-1 and TRBJ2-1, with 7 bases lining up with TRBD1. CDR3 length equals 16 residues. The V gene's germline CDR1 is SGHRS and CDR2 YFSETQ. The V segment lost 0 bases and the J segment 9 bases; nucleotides outside the gene matches: 12.